This note documents a single T cell receptor beta chain sequence. In the original workflow: For nucleated cells, counts were estimated from reference gene primer amplification. Some clones are missing from TCRdb's copy, which holds only in-frame ones; the method was immunoSEQ multiplex PCR. V and J calls and clone size are as listed in that table; D and trimming were resolved from the DNA. The table lists some 150,000 clones, about 90% of them singletons. This entry belongs to a study of blood T cell repertoires in COVID-19. V lost 10 bases, J lost 4 bases, and 14 bases lay in between. Germline CDR1 SNHLY, CDR2 FYNNEI. This CDR3 has 13 amino acids.

The sequencing sample was made of peripheral blood. The chain links TRBV2 to TRBJ1-5; D unclear. This receptor was identified in an older woman with active or convalescent COVID-19. CDR3 DNA: TGTGCCACTAGACGTGTAGCGAATCAGCCCCAGCATTTT. It is translated as CATRRVANQPQHF.